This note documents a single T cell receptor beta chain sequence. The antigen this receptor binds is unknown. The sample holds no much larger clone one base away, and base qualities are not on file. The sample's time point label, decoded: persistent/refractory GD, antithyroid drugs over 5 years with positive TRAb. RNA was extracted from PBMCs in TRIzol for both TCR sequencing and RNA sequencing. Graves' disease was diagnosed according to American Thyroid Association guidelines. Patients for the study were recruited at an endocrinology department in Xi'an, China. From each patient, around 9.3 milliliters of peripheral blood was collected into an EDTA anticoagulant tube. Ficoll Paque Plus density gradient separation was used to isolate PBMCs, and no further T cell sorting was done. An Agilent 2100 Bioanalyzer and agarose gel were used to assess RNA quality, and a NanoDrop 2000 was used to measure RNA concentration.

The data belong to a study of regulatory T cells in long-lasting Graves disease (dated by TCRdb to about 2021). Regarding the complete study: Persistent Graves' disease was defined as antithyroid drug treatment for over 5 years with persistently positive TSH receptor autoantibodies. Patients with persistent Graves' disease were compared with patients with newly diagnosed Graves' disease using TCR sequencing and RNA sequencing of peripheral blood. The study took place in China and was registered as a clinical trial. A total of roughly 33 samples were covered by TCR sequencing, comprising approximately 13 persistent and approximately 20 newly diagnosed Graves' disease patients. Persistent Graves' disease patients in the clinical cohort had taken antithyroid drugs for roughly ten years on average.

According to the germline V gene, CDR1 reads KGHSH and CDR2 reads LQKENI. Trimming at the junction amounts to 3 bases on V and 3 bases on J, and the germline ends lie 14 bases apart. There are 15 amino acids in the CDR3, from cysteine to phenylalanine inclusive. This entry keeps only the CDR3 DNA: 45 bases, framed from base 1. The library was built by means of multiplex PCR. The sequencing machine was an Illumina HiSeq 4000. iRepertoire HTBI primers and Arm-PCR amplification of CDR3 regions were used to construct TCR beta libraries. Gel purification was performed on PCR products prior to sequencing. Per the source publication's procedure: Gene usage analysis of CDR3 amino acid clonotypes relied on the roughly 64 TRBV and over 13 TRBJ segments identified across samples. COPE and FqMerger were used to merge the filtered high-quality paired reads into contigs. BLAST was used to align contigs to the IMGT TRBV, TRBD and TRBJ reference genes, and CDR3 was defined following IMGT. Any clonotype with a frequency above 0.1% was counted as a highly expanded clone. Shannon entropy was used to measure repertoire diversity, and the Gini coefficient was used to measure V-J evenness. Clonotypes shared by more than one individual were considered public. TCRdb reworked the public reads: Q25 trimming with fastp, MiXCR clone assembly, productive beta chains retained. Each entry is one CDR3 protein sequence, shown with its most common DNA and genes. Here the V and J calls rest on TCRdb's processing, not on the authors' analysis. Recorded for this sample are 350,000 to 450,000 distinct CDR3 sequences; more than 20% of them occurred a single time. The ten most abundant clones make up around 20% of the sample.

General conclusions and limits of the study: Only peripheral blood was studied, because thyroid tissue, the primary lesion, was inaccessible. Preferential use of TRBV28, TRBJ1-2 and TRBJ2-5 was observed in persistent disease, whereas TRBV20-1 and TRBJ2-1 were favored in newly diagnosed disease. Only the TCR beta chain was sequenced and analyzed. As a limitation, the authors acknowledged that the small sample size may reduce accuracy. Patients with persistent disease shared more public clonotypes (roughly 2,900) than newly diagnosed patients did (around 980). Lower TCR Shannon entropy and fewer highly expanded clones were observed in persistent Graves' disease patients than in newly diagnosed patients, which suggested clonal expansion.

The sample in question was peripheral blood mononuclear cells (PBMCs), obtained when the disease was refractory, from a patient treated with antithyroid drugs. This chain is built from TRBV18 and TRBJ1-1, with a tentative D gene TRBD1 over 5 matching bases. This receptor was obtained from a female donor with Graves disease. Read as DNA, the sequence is TGTGCCAGCTCACCGCTTGGATCCAGGGACACTGAAGCTTTCTTT. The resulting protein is CASSPLGSRDTEAFF.